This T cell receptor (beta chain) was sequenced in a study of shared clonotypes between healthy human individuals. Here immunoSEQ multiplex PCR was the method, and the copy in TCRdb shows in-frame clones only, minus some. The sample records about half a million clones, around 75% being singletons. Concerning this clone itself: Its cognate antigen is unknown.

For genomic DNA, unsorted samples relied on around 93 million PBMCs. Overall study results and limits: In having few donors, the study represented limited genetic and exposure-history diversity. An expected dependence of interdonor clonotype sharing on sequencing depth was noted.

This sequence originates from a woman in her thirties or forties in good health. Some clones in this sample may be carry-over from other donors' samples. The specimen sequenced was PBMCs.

In DNA, the CDR3 is TGTGCCAGCAGCGACGAGCGGAGTGGCTCCTACAATGAGCAGTTCTTC. It codes for CASSDERSGSYNEQFF. The J gene is TRBJ2-1, the V gene TRBV7-8, with a weak D call TRBD2 (5 bases). This CDR3 has 16 amino acids. V lost 5 bases and J 0 bases, leaving 14 bases between the germline ends. Germline V gives CDR1 SGHVS, CDR2 FQNEAQ.